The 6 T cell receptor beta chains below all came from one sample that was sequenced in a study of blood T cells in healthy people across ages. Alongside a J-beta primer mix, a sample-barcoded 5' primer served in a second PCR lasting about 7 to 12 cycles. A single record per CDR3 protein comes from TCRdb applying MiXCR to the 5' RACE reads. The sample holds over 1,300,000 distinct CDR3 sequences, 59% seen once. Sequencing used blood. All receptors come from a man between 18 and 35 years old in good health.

The CDR3 loop reads CATSQGEPYTDTQYF. Written as DNA, the CDR3 is TGTGCCACTTCGCAGGGCGAGCCGTACACAGATACGCAGTATTTT. The gene calls are TRBV15 and TRBJ2-3; tentative D call: TRBD1 (5 bases). The germline V gene encodes CDR1 LNHNV and CDR2 YYDKDF (reference sequence). This CDR3 has 15 amino acids. Trimming left V 9 bases short and J 2 bases short, with 18 bases between. Full variable domain (rest looked up from reference TRBV15 and TRBJ2-3): DAMVIQNPRYQVTQFGKPVTLSCSQTLNHNVMYWYQQKSSQAPKLLFHYYDKDFNNEADTPDNFQSRRPNTSFCFLDIRSPGLGDTAMYLCATSQGEPYTDTQYFGPGTRLTVL.

CDR3 DNA sequence: TGTGCCAGCAGCTGGGACTTCTCCTACGAGCAGTACTTC. Translation: CASSWDFSYEQYF. The gene calls are TRBV7-6 and TRBJ2-7, with D maybe TRBD2 (6 bases). Germline CDR1 is SGHVS and CDR2 is FNYEAQ. This CDR3 comprises 13 residues. Deletions cut 4 bases from V and 0 bases from J, with 7 bases between.

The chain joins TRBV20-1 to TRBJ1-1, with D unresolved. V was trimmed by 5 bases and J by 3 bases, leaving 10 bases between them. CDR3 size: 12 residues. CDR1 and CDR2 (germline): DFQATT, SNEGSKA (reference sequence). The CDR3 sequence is CSAGPMDTEAFF. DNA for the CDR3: TGCAGTGCTGGACCAATGGACACTGAAGCTTTCTTT.

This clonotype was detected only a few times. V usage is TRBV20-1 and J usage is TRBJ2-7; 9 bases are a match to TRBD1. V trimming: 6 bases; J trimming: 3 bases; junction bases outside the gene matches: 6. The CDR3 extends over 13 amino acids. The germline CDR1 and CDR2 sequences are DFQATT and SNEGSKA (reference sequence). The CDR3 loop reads CSARDRAFYEQYF. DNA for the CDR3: TGCAGTGCGCGGGACAGGGCCTTCTACGAGCAGTACTTC.

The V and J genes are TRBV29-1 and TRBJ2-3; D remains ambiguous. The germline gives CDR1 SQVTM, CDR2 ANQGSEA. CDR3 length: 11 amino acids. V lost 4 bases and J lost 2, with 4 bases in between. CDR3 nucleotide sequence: TGCAGCGTTGGTCACACAGATACGCAGTATTTT. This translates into CSVGHTDTQYF.

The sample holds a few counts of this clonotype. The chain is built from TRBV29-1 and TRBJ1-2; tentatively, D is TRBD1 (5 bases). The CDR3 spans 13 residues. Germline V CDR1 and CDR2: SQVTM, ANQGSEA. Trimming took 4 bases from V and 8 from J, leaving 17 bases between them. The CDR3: CSVVGGGYGGYTF. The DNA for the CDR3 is TGCAGCGTTGTAGGTGGGGGGTACGGCGGCTACACCTTC. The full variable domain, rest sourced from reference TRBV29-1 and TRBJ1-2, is SAVISQKPSRDICQRGTSLTIQCQVDSQVTMMFWYRQQPGQSLTLIATANQGSEATYESGFVIDKFPISRPNLTFSTLTVSNMSPEDSSIYLCSVVGGGYGGYTFGSGTRLTVV.